What follows are 12 T cell receptor beta chains derived from one specimen sequenced in a study of response to subunit inactivated influenza vaccine (dated by TCRdb to between 2018 and 2020). According to the study, the label for this sample's time point signals: 45 days after influenza vaccine administration. Library generation was performed with RT-PCR. These reads were obtained on an Illumina HiSeq 2500. In TCRdb, the public reads were trimmed at Q25 with fastp and aligned with MiXCR, with productive beta chains retained. Rows merge per CDR3 protein into single entries with the most common DNA and genes. The sample table records about 160,000 distinct CDR3 sequences; approximately 10% of these occur just once. The top ten hold around an eighth of the sample. The material was non-naive T cells sorted from PBMCs, obtained 40 to 50 days after vaccination. Sample cell subset or site, as interpreted from the label and publication: memory T cell fraction. The receptors originated from a man aged 50-60 years who received an inactivated influenza vaccine. Donor details come from another sample of the same person, matched by shared clones.

This chain uses TRBV28 with TRBJ1-2; D remains unclear. Germline values: CDR1 MDHEN, CDR2 SYDVKM. The length of the CDR3 is 12 residues. V was shortened by 1 base and J by 6 bases, with 6 bases between the two germline ends. CDR3 nucleotides: TGTGCCAGCAGTTTATTCGGACATGGCTACACCTTC. Translating it yields CASSLFGHGYTF.

The rearrangement uses TRBV24-1 and TRBJ2-3; D not certain. Trimming stripped 2 bases from V and 2 bases from J, with 13 bases between. The germline gives CDR1 KGHDR, CDR2 SFDVKD. The CDR3 runs 16 residues. The CDR3 DNA reads as TGTGCCACCAGTGATTATGGGCGGCTGGACACAGATACGCAGTATTTT. It yields the protein CATSDYGRLDTDTQYF.

There are a few counts of this clonotype. V is TRBV12-3 or TRBV12-4 and J is TRBJ2-1, with D possibly being TRBD1 (5 bases). Trimming took off 5 bases at V and 2 bases at J, with 13 bases between the two ends. CDR3 length: 15 residues. The CDR3 bases are TGTGCCAGCAGTAAACGGACAACCACCTACAATGAGCAGTTCTTC. The encoded protein is CASSKRTTTYNEQFF.

This clonotype was counted many times. The chain links TRBV27 to TRBJ1-5; 8 bases fit TRBD1. The length of the CDR3 is 13 residues. Looked up from germline, CDR1 is MNHEY and CDR2 is SMNVEV (reference sequence). Germline trimming cut 5 bases from V and 6 bases from J; bases unmatched to any gene: 3. CDR3 sequence (DNA): TGTGCCAGCAGTGACAGGGGTATTCAGCCCCAGCATTTT. It encodes CASSDRGIQPQHF.

Many counts were recorded for this clonotype. The rearrangement links TRBV20-1 to TRBJ2-2, with D uncertain. The CDR3 runs to 10 residues. V was clipped by 5 bases and J by 10 bases, with 8 bases between them. Germline V gene data show CDR1 as DFQATT and CDR2 as SNEGSKA (reference sequence). In DNA, the CDR3 is TGCAGTGCTCAACATAAGGAGCTGTTTTTT. This translates into CSAQHKELFF.

The table lists this clonotype with many counts. V and J are TRBV3-1 and TRBJ1-1; D may be TRBD1 (6 bases). The CDR3 loop spans 14 amino acids. CDR1 is LGHDT and CDR2 is YNNKEL in the germline V gene (reference sequence). Trimming removed 4 bases at V and 8 bases at J, with 17 bases between. CDR3 in amino acids: CASSPTGSSLEAFF. The CDR3 DNA reads as TGTGCCAGCAGCCCAACAGGGTCGTCCCTGGAAGCTTTCTTT.

The sample holds a few counts of this clonotype. V and J are TRBV29-1 and TRBJ2-1; TRBD2 is a possible D gene (5 bases). V gave up 5 bases and J gave up 0 bases, with 11 bases separating them. Germline assignment: CDR1 SQVTM and CDR2 ANQGSEA. The length of the CDR3 is 14 residues. CDR3 DNA: TGCAGCGTTAGCGGTGCCTACTCCTACAATGAGCAGTTCTTC. Protein product: CSVSGAYSYNEQFF.

There are many counts of this clonotype. The rearrangement uses TRBV7-8 and TRBJ2-2, with TRBD1 matching over 9 bases. This CDR3 is built from 18 residues. Unmatched junction bases numbered 6, after V lost 1 base and J lost 0 bases. CDR1 SGHVS and CDR2 FQNEAQ come from the germline V gene. For the CDR3, the DNA is TGTGCCAGCAGCTTAGACAGGGGGCGCTCAGCGAACACCGGGGAGCTGTTTTTT. Translated: CASSLDRGRSANTGELFF.

This clonotype turned up a few times. The chain combines TRBV7-2 with TRBJ1-3, with 8 nucleotides matching TRBD1. V lost 5 bases, J lost 3 bases, and 9 bases stayed unmatched. The CDR3 sequence is 16 residues long. Germline lookup yields CDR1 SGHTA and CDR2 FQGNSA. Written as DNA, the CDR3 is TGTGCCAGCAGCGTGGACAGGGTTAGATATGGAAACACCATATATTTT. Its translation is CASSVDRVRYGNTIYF.

This clonotype was detected ten times or more. This chain connects TRBV6-1 to TRBJ2-7; D remains unclear. From germline, CDR1 is MNHNS and CDR2 SASEGT. Trimming pared 7 bases from V and 4 bases from J, leaving 11 bases between. The CDR3 covers 12 residues. CDR3 in DNA: TGTGCCAGCACTTTATATGGATACGAGCAGTACTTC. This translates into CASTLYGYEQYF.

In this sample, this clonotype turned up many times. This chain joins TRBV7-9 and TRBJ2-1, with 7 bases fitting TRBD2. The V gene's germline CDR1 is SEHNR and CDR2 FQNEAQ (reference sequence). The CDR3 sequence is 13 residues long. Trimming cost V 3 bases and J 6 bases; bases outside gene matches: 2. CDR3 region: CASSFPGGNEQFF. DNA for the CDR3: TGTGCCAGCAGCTTTCCGGGGGGCAATGAGCAGTTCTTC.

V is TRBV4-3 and J is TRBJ2-7; D gene unclear. The V end lost 3 bases, the J end lost 0 bases, and 12 bases lay between the germline ends. Germline V gene sequence: CDR1 LGHNA, CDR2 YSLEER. The CDR3 spans 15 residues. The CDR3 reads CASSHRSGRSYEQYF. The CDR3 coding sequence is TGCGCCAGCAGCCATCGTTCAGGCCGCTCCTACGAGCAGTACTTC.